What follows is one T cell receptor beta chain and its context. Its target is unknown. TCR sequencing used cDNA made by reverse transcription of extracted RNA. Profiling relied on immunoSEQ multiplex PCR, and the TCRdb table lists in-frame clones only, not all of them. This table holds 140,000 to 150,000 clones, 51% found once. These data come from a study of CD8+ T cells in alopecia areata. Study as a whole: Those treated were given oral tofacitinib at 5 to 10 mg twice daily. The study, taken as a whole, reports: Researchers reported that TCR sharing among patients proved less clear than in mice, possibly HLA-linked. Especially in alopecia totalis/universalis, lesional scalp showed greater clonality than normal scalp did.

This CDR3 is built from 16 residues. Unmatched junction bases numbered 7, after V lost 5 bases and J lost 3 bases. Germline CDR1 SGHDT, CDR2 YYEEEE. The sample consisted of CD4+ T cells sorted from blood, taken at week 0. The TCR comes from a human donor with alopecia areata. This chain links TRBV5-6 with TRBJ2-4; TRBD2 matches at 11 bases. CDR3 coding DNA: TGTGCCAGCAGAACGAGGGGACTAGCGGACAAAAACATTCAGTACTTC. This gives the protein CASRTRGLADKNIQYF.